Each of the 26 T cell receptor beta chains below was sequenced from the same sample in a study of shared clonotypes between healthy human individuals. The assay was immunoSEQ multiplex PCR, and TCRdb's table has in-frame clones only and misses some. The profile shows 740,000 or so clones, about 80% of them singletons. Input material: memory CD4+ T cells sorted from blood. Sample subset: CD45RA-negative fraction. The receptors were gathered from a woman in her thirties in good health.

The chain joins TRBV5-1 to TRBJ1-2, with TRBD1 as a possible D gene (6 bases). The V end lost 4 bases, the J end lost 8 bases, and 15 bases lay between the germline ends. Germline CDR1 SGHRS, CDR2 YFSETQ. There are 13 residues in the CDR3. CDR3 in DNA: TGCGCCAGCAGCAGCTCAGGGGTTCTGGGCTACACCTTC. This codes for CASSSSGVLGYTF.

The rearrangement links TRBV21-1 to TRBJ2-7; the DNA was not compared with TRBD2, the D call given in the table. TRBV21-1 is assigned pseudogene status. The CDR3 runs to 19 residues. The CDR3 sequence: CASSSSAPCLRDFPPEQYF. For the CDR3, the DNA is TGTGCCAGCAGCAGCTCTGCCCCGTGTCTCCGGGACTTCCCCCCCGAGCAGTACTTC.

This clone has only a few counts. The rearrangement links TRBV19 to TRBJ2-6; tentatively, D is TRBD2 (5 bases). From germline, CDR1 is LNHDA and CDR2 SQIVND (reference sequence). Trimming removed 4 bases at V and 4 bases at J, with 14 bases between. CDR3 length equals 16 residues. CDR3 residues: CASSTVSRAGANVLTF. The CDR3, as DNA: TGTGCCAGTAGTACCGTCTCGAGGGCGGGGGCCAACGTCCTGACTTTC.

Turning to this clone: The sample carries other DNA sequences with the same CDR3. The rearrangement uses TRBV29-1 and TRBJ1-1, with 7 positions matching TRBD1. With 2 bases clipped from V and 5 bases from J, the junction kept 8 bases outside the gene matches. Germline CDR1 is SQVTM and CDR2 is ANQGSEA. This CDR3 region has 14 residues. In DNA form, the CDR3 reads TGCAGCGTTGAAAAGGGGGCGCGAGGGACTGAAGCTTTCTTT. This sequence encodes CSVEKGARGTEAFF.

The V call is TRBV4-2, the J call TRBJ2-5, with D tentatively TRBD2 (7 bases). CDR3 size: 15 residues. Trimming took off 2 bases at V and 9 bases at J, with 19 bases between the two ends. Germline CDR1 reads LGHNA; CDR2 reads YNFKEQ. The CDR3 sequence: CASSQSDSDRGAQYF. As DNA, the CDR3 is TGTGCCAGCAGCCAATCGGACAGCGACCGGGGGGCCCAGTACTTC.

Notes on this clone: Since a much larger clone is just one base distant, this may be a read error. The same CDR3 is also encoded by other DNA sequences in this sample. The gene calls are TRBV7-9 and TRBJ1-5; unclear D gene. Germline loops: CDR1 SEHNR, CDR2 FQNEAQ (reference sequence). This CDR3 has 13 residues. The V and J ends lost 1 base and 4 bases respectively, with 5 bases between them. CDR3 nucleotides: TGTGCCAGCAGCTTAGACGGGAATCAGCCCCAGCATTTT. Amino acids: CASSLDGNQPQHF.

The chain recombines TRBV4-1 with TRBJ2-1; 10 bases are shared with TRBD2. The germline V gene encodes CDR1 MGHRA and CDR2 YSYEKL. This CDR3 spans 17 amino acids. V trimming: 4 bases; J trimming: 4 bases; junction bases outside the gene matches: 10. CDR3 DNA: TGCGCCAGCAGCCCGGGACTAGCGCATTCGACATACAATGAGCAGTTCTTC. Its protein product is CASSPGLAHSTYNEQFF.

This clone was seen only a few times. The chain has TRBV28 and TRBJ1-5; D is ambiguous. Trimming took 5 bases from V and 5 from J, leaving 10 bases between them. This CDR3 spans 13 amino acids. Germline V CDR1 and CDR2: MDHEN, SYDVKM. This CDR3 reads CASSKGWHQPQHF. The CDR3 DNA reads as TGTGCCAGCAGTAAGGGTTGGCATCAGCCCCAGCATTTT.

V is TRBV5-4 and J is TRBJ2-7; 10 nucleotides align to TRBD2. J lost 3 bases, V lost 5 bases, and 8 bases had no gene match. The CDR3 is made up of 15 amino acids. Germline V gene sequence: CDR1 SGHNT, CDR2 YYREEE (reference sequence). This chain's CDR3 is CASRAGLAESYEQYF. The CDR3 bases are TGTGCCAGCAGGGCCGGACTAGCGGAGAGCTACGAGCAGTACTTC.

Only a few counts were recorded for this clone. This chain's CDR3 is CASSVISGSRETQYF. CDR3 in DNA: TGTGCCAGCAGCGTAATCAGCGGGAGTAGGGAGACCCAGTACTTC. V gene TRBV9 combines with J gene TRBJ2-5, with 8 positions matching TRBD2. The germline CDR1 and CDR2 sequences are SGDLS and YYNGEE. The CDR3 length is 15 residues. V gave up 1 base and J gave up 5 bases; unmatched junction bases: 7.

The chain links TRBV15 to TRBJ2-1; no reliable D call. This CDR3 is 12 amino acids long. The germline CDR1 and CDR2 sequences are LNHNV and YYDKDF (reference sequence). V was shortened by 2 bases and J by 5 bases, with 4 bases between the two germline ends. CDR3 in amino acids: CATSRSNNEQFF. CDR3 coding DNA: TGTGCCACCAGCAGATCAAACAATGAGCAGTTCTTC.

This chain links TRBV5-1 with TRBJ2-7, with D perhaps matching TRBD2 (6 bases). This CDR3 contains 15 residues. Deletions cut 2 bases from V and 4 bases from J, with 16 bases between. Germline CDR1 is SGHRS and CDR2 is YFSETQ. The CDR3 protein is CASSFGDAGGYEQYF. In DNA form, the CDR3 reads TGCGCCAGCAGCTTCGGGGACGCTGGGGGGTACGAGCAGTACTTC.

This chain links TRBV11-2 with TRBJ1-2, with TRBD1 identical over 9 bases. The J segment lost 7 bases and the V segment lost 6 bases, leaving 9 bases of the junction unmatched. This CDR3 comprises 14 residues. CDR1 SGHAT and CDR2 FQNNGV come from the germline V gene. Here the CDR3 reads CASRRTGESRGYTF. CDR3 in DNA: TGTGCCAGCAGGAGGACAGGGGAAAGTCGTGGCTACACCTTC.

The rearrangement links TRBV7-6 to TRBJ2-7; D possibly uses TRBD1 or TRBD2 (5 bases each). The V end lost 5 bases, the J end lost 7 bases, and 9 bases lay between the germline ends. The germline CDR1 and CDR2 sequences are SGHVS and FNYEAQ. CDR3 size: 11 residues. The CDR3, as DNA: TGTGCCAGCAGCAGGGGAGTTGAGCAGTACTTC. Encoded protein: CASSRGVEQYF.

CDR3 DNA sequence: TGTGCCAGCAGCCATTTTCAAGGGAATCAGCCCCAGCATTTT. It specifies CASSHFQGNQPQHF. The rearrangement uses TRBV4-2 and TRBJ1-5; D is uncertain. The CDR3 covers 14 residues. V lost 3 bases to trimming and J lost 4 bases, with 10 bases between them. The germline V gene has CDR1 LGHNA and CDR2 YNFKEQ.

The rearrangement uses TRBV5-8 and TRBJ1-4; D ambiguous. CDR3 length: 15 amino acids. CDR1 is SGHTS, CDR2 YDEGEE, per germline. Trimming stripped 2 bases from V and 4 bases from J, with 12 bases between. The CDR3 loop reads CASSFGQLRNEKLFF. CDR3 DNA: TGTGCCAGCAGCTTCGGGCAGCTCCGTAATGAAAAACTGTTTTTT.

This chain connects TRBV2 to TRBJ1-3; D perhaps matches TRBD1 (6 bases). The CDR3 is 15 amino acids. Germline-derived CDR1 and CDR2 are SNHLY and FYNNEI. Trimming stripped 10 bases from V and 0 bases from J, with 16 bases between. The CDR3 region has the DNA TGTGCCACCCAGGGGCAGGATATCTCTGGAAACACCATATATTTT. Translated: CATQGQDISGNTIYF. Full variable domain (rest looked up from reference TRBV2 and TRBJ1-3): EPEVTQTPSHQVTQMGQEVILRCVPISNHLYFYWYRQILGQKVEFLVSFYNNEISEKSEIFDDQFSVERPDGSNFTLKIRSTKLEDSAMYFCATQGQDISGNTIYFGEGSWLTVV.

This chain's CDR3 is CASSFTSGKVGEQYF. In nucleotides, the CDR3 is TGTGCCAGCAGCTTCACTAGCGGGAAAGTGGGCGAGCAGTACTTC. The chain has TRBV5-6 and TRBJ2-7, with TRBD2 identical over 10 bases. The CDR3 loop spans 15 amino acids. The ends lost 2 bases at V and 6 bases at J; junction bases unmatched: 8. Per the germline V gene, CDR1 is SGHDT and CDR2 is YYEEEE.

Comments on this clone: This sample also contains other DNA sequences that code for the same CDR3. DNA of the CDR3: TGCGCCAGCAGCTTAAGGGGTGGCACTGAAGCTTTCTTT. Its protein product is CASSLRGGTEAFF. The rearrangement joins TRBV5-1 to TRBJ1-1; TRBD1 might be the D (5 bases). CDR3 size: 13 residues. V was trimmed by 2 bases and J by 4 bases, leaving 9 bases between them. Per the germline V gene, CDR1 is SGHRS and CDR2 is YFSETQ.

This clone was detected many times. The chain links TRBV5-6 to TRBJ1-1, with D possibly being TRBD1 (5 bases). CDR3 length equals 14 residues. V lost 0 bases, J lost 6 bases, and 12 bases lay in between. Germline V gene sequence: CDR1 SGHDT, CDR2 YYEEEE. The CDR3 nucleotides are TGTGCCAGCAGCTTGGTGGGGCCCCGGGCTGAAGCTTTCTTT. It encodes CASSLVGPRAEAFF.

This clone was found a few times. The same CDR3 also results from other DNA sequences found in this sample. The J gene is TRBJ2-3, the V gene TRBV5-1; TRBD2 aligns across 13 bases. The CDR3 length is 16 residues. Germline CDR1 is SGHRS and CDR2 is YFSETQ. With 2 bases clipped from V and 2 bases from J, the junction kept 2 bases outside the gene matches. The CDR3 bases are TGCGCCAGCAGCTTAGGGACTAGCGGGATCACAGATACGCAGTATTTT. This sequence encodes CASSLGTSGITDTQYF.

CDR3: CASSGDRGDTEAFF. Here the CDR3 DNA reads TGTGCCAGCAGTGGGGACAGGGGTGACACTGAAGCTTTCTTT. The J gene is TRBJ1-1, the V gene TRBV25-1, with 10 bases identical to TRBD1. From germline, CDR1 is MGHDK and CDR2 SYGVNS. This CDR3 has 14 residues. Trimming removed 4 bases from V and 3 bases from J; junction bases left unmatched: 2.

This clone was recorded only once. The rearrangement links TRBV27 to TRBJ1-4; TRBD1 might be the D (6 bases). The germline gives CDR1 MNHEY, CDR2 SMNVEV (reference sequence). The CDR3 has 14 residues. Trimming stripped 3 bases from V and 8 bases from J, with 13 bases between. CDR3 protein: CASSFTGQDEKLFF. The CDR3 bases are TGTGCCAGCAGTTTCACGGGACAAGACGAAAAACTGTTTTTT. Together with reference TRBV27 and TRBJ1-4, the CDR3 gives the full variable domain: EAQVTQNPRYLITVTGKKLTVTCSQNMNHEYMSWYRQDPGLGLRQIYYSMNVEVTDKGDVPEGYKVSRKEKRNFPLILESPSPNQTSLYFCASSFTGQDEKLFFGSGTQLSVL.

V is TRBV6-6 and J is TRBJ2-1; 8 bases align to TRBD1. The CDR3 length is 14 residues. CDR1 is MNHNY and CDR2 is SVGAGI in the germline V gene (reference sequence). Losses at the gene ends were 6 bases for V and 8 bases for J; bases not matched to a gene: 9. CDR3 sequence (DNA): TGTGCCAGCAGCCGGGGGCAGGGGGCGTATGAGCAGTTCTTC. Its translation: CASSRGQGAYEQFF.

The V gene is TRBV28, the J gene TRBJ2-2; D is unclear. This CDR3 spans 11 amino acids. The germline V and J ends were trimmed by 8 bases and 7 bases, with 8 bases remaining between them. Germline V gives CDR1 MDHEN, CDR2 SYDVKM. For the CDR3, the DNA is TGTGCCAGCGGAATTCGCGGGGAGCTGTTTTTT. This encodes CASGIRGELFF.

The chain has TRBV30 and TRBJ2-2; D perhaps matches TRBD1 (5 bases). The length of the CDR3 is 14 residues. CDR1 and CDR2 (germline): GTSNPN, SVGIG (reference sequence). V was clipped by 4 bases and J by 2 bases, with 11 bases between them. The CDR3 sequence: CAWNRQTNTGELFF. The CDR3 nucleotides read TGTGCCTGGAATAGACAGACTAACACCGGGGAGCTGTTTTTT.